The source of this T cell receptor beta chain is a study of cytomegalovirus exposure and HLA in healthy donors. Looking at the study overall: In an early release, HLA-typed donors contributed about 79 million unique TCR sequences. General observations from the study: A classifier reportedly called cytomegalovirus status with high sensitivity and specificity. A later analysis linked a missense variant in DCLRE1C to the trimming of TCR beta V and J genes.

Each donor was nominally healthy when sampled (though unrecorded immune exposures were likely). A multiplex PCR was run with 60 Vbeta primers and 13 Jbeta primers. Assay: immunoSEQ multiplex PCR; the TCRdb copy retains only in-frame clones and omits some. The table has 180,000 or so clones, 75% to 85% seen once. Turning to this clone: Its antigen is still unknown.

The CDR3 contains 13 residues. Germline trimming cut 4 bases from V and 4 bases from J; bases unmatched to any gene: 2. Germline loops: CDR1 LNHDA, CDR2 SQIVND (reference sequence). The chain links TRBV19 to TRBJ2-5; 8 nucleotides align to TRBD2. This TCR was sampled from a man in his late teens or twenties in good health and CMV-seronegative. The sample was PBMCs. In DNA form, the CDR3 reads TGTGCCAGTAGTACGGGACTAGTAGAGACCCAGTACTTC. The encoded protein is CASSTGLVETQYF.